This is a list of T cell receptor beta chains from one sample in a study of cytomegalovirus exposure and HLA in healthy donors. TCRdb's table, derived via immunoSEQ multiplex PCR, lists solely in-frame clones and lacks some. The sample includes about 160,000 clones, 80% seen only once; the top ten take around 5%. The sample taken for sequencing was PBMCs. The receptors originated from a man aged 25-45 years in good health and CMV-seronegative. CDR3s include the opening cysteine and the closing phenylalanine or tryptophan. The D gene is left open where the match is weak. Clone sizes are given selectively: once, few, many, or a class where the clone is expanded.

CDR3 length: 12; J gene: TRBJ1-1; D gene: .; V gene: TRBV28; clone size: .; CDR3 DNA: TGTGCCAGCACCCTCCCGGGCACTGAAGCTTTCTTT; CDR3 protein: CASTLPGTEAFF
CDR3 length: 15; J gene: TRBJ1-2; D gene: TRBD1; V gene: TRBV7-9; clone size: .; CDR3 DNA: TGTGCCAGCAGCTCCCCGGGACAGCCACATTATGGCTACACCTTC; CDR3 protein: CASSSPGQPHYGYTF
CDR3 length: 15; J gene: TRBJ2-5; D gene: TRBD2; V gene: TRBV28; clone size: .; CDR3 DNA: TGTGCCAGCAGTTTAGGCGGGGGGCAGTGGGACACCCAGTACTTC; CDR3 protein: CASSLGGGQWDTQYF
CDR3 length: 13; J gene: TRBJ2-4; D gene: TRBD2; V gene: TRBV11-3; clone size: .; CDR3 DNA: TGTGCCAGCAGCTTAGACGGGACTAGCGTGAGGTACTTC; CDR3 protein: CASSLDGTSVRYF
CDR3 length: 14; J gene: TRBJ2-7; D gene: TRBD1; V gene: TRBV6-5; clone size: .; CDR3 DNA: TGTGCCAGCAGTTATGGACAGGCTACCTACGAGCAGTACTTC; CDR3 protein: CASSYGQATYEQYF
CDR3 length: 14; J gene: TRBJ1-5; D gene: TRBD1; V gene: TRBV30; clone size: .; CDR3 DNA: TGTGCCTGGAAGGGCCGGACAGGGGTTAAGCCCCAGCATTTT; CDR3 protein: CAWKGRTGVKPQHF
CDR3 length: 12; J gene: TRBJ2-7; D gene: .; V gene: TRBV19; clone size: .; CDR3 DNA: TGTGCCAGTAGTAGGGACATCTACGAGCAGTACTTC; CDR3 protein: CASSRDIYEQYF
CDR3 length: 14; J gene: TRBJ2-7; D gene: TRBD1; V gene: TRBV9; clone size: few; CDR3 DNA: TGTGCCAGCAGCTCGGGACAGGGAGCCTACGAGCAGTACTTC; CDR3 protein: CASSSGQGAYEQYF
CDR3 length: 16; J gene: TRBJ2-7; D gene: .; V gene: TRBV9; clone size: .; CDR3 DNA: TGTGCCAGCAGCAGAGGCGGGACTCCTCTGAACGACGAGCAGTACTTC; CDR3 protein: CASSRGGTPLNDEQYF
CDR3 length: 11; J gene: TRBJ1-5; D gene: .; V gene: TRBV28; clone size: .; CDR3 DNA: TGTGCCAGCAGCCTTAATCAGCCCCAGCATTTT; CDR3 protein: CASSLNQPQHF
CDR3 length: 14; J gene: TRBJ2-3; D gene: .; V gene: TRBV7-2; clone size: .; CDR3 DNA: TGTGCCAGCAGCTTAATGAGGGGCACAGATACGCAGTATTTT; CDR3 protein: CASSLMRGTDTQYF
CDR3 length: 11; J gene: TRBJ2-1; D gene: .; V gene: TRBV5-1; clone size: .; CDR3 DNA: TGCGCCAGCAGCTACGGTACCGAGCAGTTCTTC; CDR3 protein: CASSYGTEQFF
CDR3 length: 17; J gene: TRBJ2-5; D gene: TRBD1; V gene: TRBV5-1; clone size: .; CDR3 DNA: TGCGCCAGCAGTGTGGGGGAAGGACAGGGGGCATTGGAGACCCAGTACTTC; CDR3 protein: CASSVGEGQGALETQYF
CDR3 length: 15; J gene: TRBJ1-3; D gene: TRBD1; V gene: TRBV7-9; clone size: .; CDR3 DNA: TGTGCCAGCAGCTTCGGGACAGGGGGCGGAAACACCATATATTTT; CDR3 protein: CASSFGTGGGNTIYF
CDR3 length: 14; J gene: TRBJ2-2; D gene: .; V gene: TRBV7-2; clone size: .; CDR3 DNA: TGTGCCAGCAGCTACAGGGGAGGCACCGGGGAGCTGTTTTTT; CDR3 protein: CASSYRGGTGELFF
CDR3 length: 13; J gene: TRBJ2-1; D gene: .; V gene: TRBV10-1; clone size: once; CDR3 DNA: TGCGCCAGCAATAGCGGTCCCTACAATGAGCAGTTCTTC; CDR3 protein: CASNSGPYNEQFF
CDR3 length: 14; J gene: TRBJ2-1; D gene: TRBD1; V gene: TRBV6-6; clone size: .; CDR3 DNA: TGTGCCAGTCACCGGGACAGTGCCTACAATGAGCAGTTCTTC; CDR3 protein: CASHRDSAYNEQFF
CDR3 length: 16; J gene: TRBJ1-1; D gene: TRBD1; V gene: TRBV6-1; clone size: .; CDR3 DNA: TGTGCCAGCAGTGAGGGTGGACAGGGCGAAGACACTGAAGCTTTCTTT; CDR3 protein: CASSEGGQGEDTEAFF
CDR3 length: 22; J gene: TRBJ2-2; D gene: .; V gene: TRBV21-1; clone size: .; CDR3 DNA: TGTGCCAGCAGCACCGAAGGGGTTGTGGTCCTTAGCGGGAAGGCCCTCACCGGGGAGCTGTTTTTT; CDR3 protein: CASSTEGVVVLSGKALTGELFF
CDR3 length: 14; J gene: TRBJ2-5; D gene: .; V gene: TRBV27; clone size: once; CDR3 DNA: TGTGCCAGCAGTTTGAGAGGGGGCCAAGAGACCCAGTACTTC; CDR3 protein: CASSLRGGQETQYF
CDR3 length: 16; J gene: TRBJ1-2; D gene: .; V gene: TRBV5-5; clone size: few; CDR3 DNA: TGTGCCAGCACCATGGGGCCAGGGGCTTCAGGGTATGGCTACACCTTC; CDR3 protein: CASTMGPGASGYGYTF
CDR3 length: 16; J gene: TRBJ2-2; D gene: .; V gene: TRBV19; clone size: once; CDR3 DNA: TGTGCCAGTAGTATCGGGGCAGGGGTGGTCACCGGGGAGCTGTTTTTT; CDR3 protein: CASSIGAGVVTGELFF
CDR3 length: 15; J gene: TRBJ1-4; D gene: .; V gene: TRBV11-2; clone size: .; CDR3 DNA: TGTGCCAGCAGCTTATCAGGTCCAACTAATGAAAAACTGTTTTTT; CDR3 protein: CASSLSGPTNEKLFF
CDR3 length: 15; J gene: TRBJ2-1; D gene: TRBD2; V gene: TRBV6-1; clone size: .; CDR3 DNA: TGTGCCAGCAGTGGACTAGCGGGTTTCTACAATGAGCAGTTCTTC; CDR3 protein: CASSGLAGFYNEQFF
CDR3 length: 16; J gene: TRBJ2-7; D gene: TRBD2; V gene: TRBV27; clone size: .; CDR3 DNA: TGTGCCAGCAGTTTAATACTAGCGGGAGGGAGCTACGAGCAGTACTTC; CDR3 protein: CASSLILAGGSYEQYF
CDR3 length: 10; J gene: TRBJ2-1; D gene: .; V gene: TRBV29-1; clone size: .; CDR3 DNA: TGCAGCGTGGGCACTCCCGAGCAGTTCTTC; CDR3 protein: CSVGTPEQFF
CDR3 length: 12; J gene: TRBJ1-1; D gene: .; V gene: TRBV7-9; clone size: .; CDR3 DNA: TGTTCCAGCAGCCCTGGGGGGGGGCAAGCTTTCTTT; CDR3 protein: CSSSPGGGQAFF
CDR3 length: 15; J gene: TRBJ2-6; D gene: TRBD1; V gene: TRBV6-1; clone size: .; CDR3 DNA: TGTGCCAGCAGTGGGACAGGGGATGGGGCCAACGTCCTGACTTTC; CDR3 protein: CASSGTGDGANVLTF
CDR3 length: 13; J gene: TRBJ1-2; D gene: TRBD1; V gene: TRBV5-3; clone size: .; CDR3 DNA: TGTGCCAGAAGTTTGACAGGGAGCTATGGCTACACCTTC; CDR3 protein: CARSLTGSYGYTF
CDR3 length: 15; J gene: TRBJ1-1; D gene: .; V gene: TRBV9; clone size: .; CDR3 DNA: TGTGCCAGCAGCCTCGGACAGCCCGAGGGCACTGAAGCTTTCTTT; CDR3 protein: CASSLGQPEGTEAFF
CDR3 length: 17; J gene: TRBJ1-2; D gene: TRBD1; V gene: TRBV10-3; clone size: .; CDR3 DNA: TGTGCCATCAGTGCCCTGAGTACAGGGGGGGGATGGTATGGCTACACCTTC; CDR3 protein: CAISALSTGGGWYGYTF
CDR3 length: 15; J gene: TRBJ2-3; D gene: .; V gene: TRBV9; clone size: .; CDR3 DNA: TGTGCCAGCAGCCCAACTTGGACAGGCACAGATACGCAGTATTTT; CDR3 protein: CASSPTWTGTDTQYF
CDR3 length: 14; J gene: TRBJ1-2; D gene: TRBD1; V gene: TRBV6-6; clone size: .; CDR3 DNA: TGTGCCAGCAGTTACACAGGGGAAGGGAATGGCTACACCTTC; CDR3 protein: CASSYTGEGNGYTF
CDR3 length: 14; J gene: TRBJ2-7; D gene: .; V gene: TRBV14; clone size: .; CDR3 DNA: TGTGCCAGCAGCCCGTACAGGGACTCCTACGAGCAGTACTTC; CDR3 protein: CASSPYRDSYEQYF
CDR3 length: 13; J gene: TRBJ1-1; D gene: .; V gene: TRBV6-1; clone size: .; CDR3 DNA: TGTGCCAGCACGAGGGGGATTAACACTGAAGCTTTCTTT; CDR3 protein: CASTRGINTEAFF
CDR3 length: 10; J gene: TRBJ2-7; D gene: .; V gene: TRBV21-1; clone size: .; CDR3 DNA: TGTGCCAGCAGCGCCGCGTGGCAGTACTTC; CDR3 protein: CASSAAWQYF
CDR3 length: 13; J gene: TRBJ2-7; D gene: .; V gene: TRBV5-1; clone size: .; CDR3 DNA: TGCGCCAGCAGCTTGGTAACCGGTTACGAGCAGTACTTC; CDR3 protein: CASSLVTGYEQYF
CDR3 length: 14; J gene: TRBJ1-1; D gene: .; V gene: TRBV25-1; clone size: few; CDR3 DNA: TGTGCCAGCAGTGAGGAGGGCGCGAACACTGAAGCTTTCTTT; CDR3 protein: CASSEEGANTEAFF
CDR3 length: 13; J gene: TRBJ2-5; D gene: .; V gene: TRBV5-1; clone size: few; CDR3 DNA: TGCGCCAGCAGTAGGTCAGCGCAAGAGACCCAGTACTTC; CDR3 protein: CASSRSAQETQYF
CDR3 length: 14; J gene: TRBJ2-7; D gene: TRBD1; V gene: TRBV7-9; clone size: .; CDR3 DNA: TGTGCCAGCAGCGACCGGGACAGGGGTCACGAGCAGTACTTC; CDR3 protein: CASSDRDRGHEQYF
CDR3 length: 18; J gene: TRBJ1-5; D gene: .; V gene: TRBV28; clone size: .; CDR3 DNA: TGTGCCAGCAGCAATTCACAGGTCGGAATGCCTAGCAATCAGCCCCAGCATTTT; CDR3 protein: CASSNSQVGMPSNQPQHF
CDR3 length: 14; J gene: TRBJ2-7; D gene: .; V gene: TRBV7-9; clone size: .; CDR3 DNA: TGTGCCAGCAGCTTAGGGGACATACCGTACGGGCAGTACTTC; CDR3 protein: CASSLGDIPYGQYF
CDR3 length: 14; J gene: TRBJ2-7; D gene: .; V gene: TRBV5-6; clone size: .; CDR3 DNA: TGTGCCAGCAGCTTCCTCGGACACCTATACGAGCAGTACTTC; CDR3 protein: CASSFLGHLYEQYF
CDR3 length: 15; J gene: TRBJ1-1; D gene: .; V gene: TRBV4-2; clone size: .; CDR3 DNA: TGTGCCAGCAGCCTCCCCGGTGGGGGCGGCACTGAAGCTTTCTTT; CDR3 protein: CASSLPGGGGTEAFF
CDR3 length: 12; J gene: TRBJ2-7; D gene: .; V gene: TRBV28; clone size: .; CDR3 DNA: TGTGCCAGCAGTTTAAATTACTACGAGCAGTACTTC; CDR3 protein: CASSLNYYEQYF
CDR3 length: 17; J gene: TRBJ2-5; D gene: TRBD2; V gene: TRBV5-5; clone size: once; CDR3 DNA: TGTGCCAGCAGCCGGGGACTGGCGGGGGGGATTATGGAGACCCAGTACTTC; CDR3 protein: CASSRGLAGGIMETQYF
CDR3 length: 15; J gene: TRBJ2-7; D gene: .; V gene: TRBV30; clone size: few; CDR3 DNA: TGTGCCTGGAGTCTCTGGGCTAGCAGCTCCTACGAGCAGTACTTC; CDR3 protein: CAWSLWASSSYEQYF
CDR3 length: 18; J gene: TRBJ2-1; D gene: .; V gene: TRBV4-1; clone size: once; CDR3 DNA: TGCGCCCCTAATGGAGTTGTTTTCCGGGACTCCATGGGCAATGAGCAGTTCTTC; CDR3 protein: CAPNGVVFRDSMGNEQFF
CDR3 length: 19; J gene: TRBJ1-4; D gene: .; V gene: TRBV5-6; clone size: .; CDR3 DNA: TGTGCCAGCAGCTTGAGTCCCGAGGAGTTGCGAGTTCCTAATGAAAAACTGTTTTTT; CDR3 protein: CASSLSPEELRVPNEKLFF
CDR3 length: 15; J gene: TRBJ2-2; D gene: TRBD2; V gene: TRBV14; clone size: once; CDR3 DNA: TGTGCCAGCAGCCAAGTGCGGGGGGGGACCGGGGAGCTGTTTTTT; CDR3 protein: CASSQVRGGTGELFF
CDR3 length: 15; J gene: TRBJ2-7; D gene: .; V gene: TRBV6-4; clone size: .; CDR3 DNA: TGTGCCAGCAGGAGACTAGTTCGGGCCCAGGACGAGCAGTACTTC; CDR3 protein: CASRRLVRAQDEQYF
CDR3 length: 14; J gene: TRBJ1-1; D gene: TRBD1; V gene: TRBV7-9; clone size: few; CDR3 DNA: TGTGCCAGCAGCTTAGGGGACAGGAACACTGAAGCTTTCTTT; CDR3 protein: CASSLGDRNTEAFF
CDR3 length: 14; J gene: TRBJ2-7; D gene: TRBD1; V gene: TRBV5-4; clone size: .; CDR3 DNA: TGTGCCAGCAGCCCGGGACAGAAGACCTACGAGCAGTACTTC; CDR3 protein: CASSPGQKTYEQYF
CDR3 length: 13; J gene: TRBJ1-5; D gene: .; V gene: TRBV5-4; clone size: .; CDR3 DNA: TGTGCCAGCAGCTTTGACGGGGATGGGCCCCAGCATTTT; CDR3 protein: CASSFDGDGPQHF
CDR3 length: 15; J gene: TRBJ2-2; D gene: TRBD1; V gene: TRBV7-8; clone size: .; CDR3 DNA: TGTGCCAGCAGCTTTGGGACAGCGAACACCGGGGAGCTGTTTTTT; CDR3 protein: CASSFGTANTGELFF
CDR3 length: 13; J gene: TRBJ2-7; D gene: .; V gene: TRBV9; clone size: .; CDR3 DNA: TGTGCCAGCACCCTCGACAGGCACGGCGAGCAGTACTTC; CDR3 protein: CASTLDRHGEQYF
CDR3 length: 17; J gene: TRBJ2-1; D gene: TRBD2; V gene: TRBV18; clone size: once; CDR3 DNA: TGTGCCAGCTCACCACTCCGCGGACGGGAGGACGGCAATGAGCAGTTCTTC; CDR3 protein: CASSPLRGREDGNEQFF